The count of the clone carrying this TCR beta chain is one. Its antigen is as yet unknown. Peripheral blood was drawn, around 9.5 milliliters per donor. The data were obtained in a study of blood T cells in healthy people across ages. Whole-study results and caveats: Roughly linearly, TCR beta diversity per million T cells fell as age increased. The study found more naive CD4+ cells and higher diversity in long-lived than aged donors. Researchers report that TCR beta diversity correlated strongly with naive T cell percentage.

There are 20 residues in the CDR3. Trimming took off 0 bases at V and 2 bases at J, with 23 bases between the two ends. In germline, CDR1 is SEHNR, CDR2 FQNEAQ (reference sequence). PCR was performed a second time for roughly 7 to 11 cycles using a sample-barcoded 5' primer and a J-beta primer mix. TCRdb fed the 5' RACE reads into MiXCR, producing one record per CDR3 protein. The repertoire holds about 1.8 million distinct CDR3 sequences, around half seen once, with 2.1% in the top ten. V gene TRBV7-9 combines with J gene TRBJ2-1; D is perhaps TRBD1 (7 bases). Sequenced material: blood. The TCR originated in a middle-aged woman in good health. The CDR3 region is CASSLAGRQGRGLAYNEQFF. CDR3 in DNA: TGTGCCAGCAGCTTAGCGGGAAGACAGGGCCGGGGACTTGCCTACAATGAGCAGTTCTTC.